This entry lists 30 T cell receptor beta chains sequenced from one sample in a study of shared clonotypes between healthy human individuals. Sequenced by immunoSEQ multiplex PCR; TCRdb stores in-frame clones only, minus some. The sample holds more than 900,000 clones; more than 75% are singletons and the top ten take roughly 0.62%. Sequenced material: memory CD4+ T cells from PBMCs. Sample subset: CD45RA-negative fraction. The receptors shown here come from a young man in good health. Some clones in this sample may be carry-over from other donors' samples.

This clone was seen only once. The conserved phenylalanine or tryptophan is not found at the CDR3 terminus, so this likely reflects a read error. The chain combines TRBV5-1 with TRBJ1-1; D is uncertain. The CDR3 contains 14 residues. Deletions cut 6 bases from V and 3 bases from J, with 15 bases between. The germline V gene encodes CDR1 SGHRS and CDR2 YFSETQ. The CDR3 nucleotides are TGCGCCAGCACGTTGAAAGCTAGCGACACTGAAGCTTTCTAT. Encoded protein: CASTLKASDTEAFY.

The chain joins TRBV7-2 to TRBJ2-1; tentatively, D is TRBD2 (5 bases). This CDR3 has 15 residues. Between the trimmed V and J ends, which lost 4 bases and 0 bases, there was a span of 10 bases. Per germline, CDR1 SGHTA and CDR2 FQGNSA. DNA for the CDR3: TGTGCCAGCAGCTCAAGACGGGACTCCTACAATGAGCAGTTCTTC. Its protein is CASSSRRDSYNEQFF.

This chain links TRBV4-1 with TRBJ1-5; the match to TRBD1 covers 8 bases. Trimming cost V 4 bases and J 2 bases; bases outside gene matches: 4. Per germline, CDR1 MGHRA and CDR2 YSYEKL. CDR3 length: 15 residues. CDR3 region: CASSLETGGNQPQHF. CDR3 nucleotide sequence: TGCGCCAGCAGCCTAGAGACAGGGGGCAATCAGCCCCAGCATTTT.

V usage is TRBV18 and J usage is TRBJ2-1, with 11 bases fitting TRBD2. The CDR3 is 15 amino acids. V shed 4 bases, J shed 3 bases, and the junction held 2 bases outside the gene matches. The germline V gene encodes CDR1 KGHSH and CDR2 LQKENI. CDR3 in DNA: TGTGCCAGCTCACAGGGACTAGCGGACTACAATGAGCAGTTCTTC. This translates into CASSQGLADYNEQFF.

The rearrangement joins TRBV5-1 to TRBJ2-1; 11 bases map to TRBD2. In germline, CDR1 is SGHRS, CDR2 YFSETQ. This CDR3 is built from 16 residues. The junction had 5 bases not matched to a gene; V was cut back by 4 bases and J by 2 bases. The CDR3 DNA follows: TGCGCCAGCAGCCTAGGGACTAGCGGAACCTACAATGAGCAGTTCTTC. Translating it yields CASSLGTSGTYNEQFF.

The gene calls are TRBV7-2 and TRBJ1-2; 7 positions agree with TRBD1. The V gene end was trimmed by 5 bases and the J gene end by 8 bases; junction bases not matched to a gene: 11. Germline V gene data show CDR1 as SGHTA and CDR2 as FQGNSA. There are 14 residues in the CDR3. The DNA of the CDR3 is TGTGCCAGCAGCCACAGGGACAGCTTCAGGGGCTACACCTTC. Translation gives CASSHRDSFRGYTF.

The chain joins TRBV5-3 to TRBJ2-5; D gene unclear. TRBV5-3 is an open reading frame, and its role is uncertain. The CDR3 has 11 residues. V lost 8 bases, J lost 5 bases, and 10 bases lay in between. The CDR3 loop is CARTECETQYF. The CDR3 nucleotides are TGTGCCAGGACGGAGTGCGAGACCCAGTACTTC.

This clone appeared once. The genes are TRBV2 and TRBJ1-1; D might be TRBD1 (6 bases). V was shortened by 8 bases and J by 1 base, with 14 bases between the two germline ends. The germline V gene encodes CDR1 SNHLY and CDR2 FYNNEI. This CDR3 has 14 residues. In DNA form, the CDR3 reads TGTGCCAGCGGTTTCGACAGGCGGAACACTGAAGCTTTCTTT. Residues: CASGFDRRNTEAFF.

The V and J genes are TRBV27 and TRBJ2-1; no clear D gene. Germline CDR1 and CDR2: MNHEY and SMNVEV (reference sequence). This CDR3 has 15 amino acids. Between the trimmed V and J ends, which lost 2 bases and 5 bases, there was a span of 13 bases. CDR3 DNA: TGTGCCAGCAGTTTAACCCTCCGACCTGACAATGAGCAGTTCTTC. Its protein is CASSLTLRPDNEQFF.

The V call is TRBV30, the J call TRBJ1-1; D is uncertain. V gave up 1 base and J gave up 9 bases, with 12 bases separating them. CDR1 and CDR2 from the germline V gene are GTSNPN and SVGIG (reference sequence). The CDR3 extends over 12 amino acids. The CDR3 reads CAWSEVTPKAFF. The CDR3 nucleotides are TGTGCCTGGAGTGAGGTGACCCCCAAAGCTTTCTTT.

The CDR3 protein is CASSLEESTDTQYF. The CDR3 nucleotides read TGTGCCAGCAGCTTAGAGGAAAGCACAGATACGCAGTATTTT. The chain joins TRBV7-3 to TRBJ2-3; D is unclear. The CDR3 runs to 14 residues. V was clipped by 2 bases and J by 0 bases, with 6 bases between them. Germline V CDR1 and CDR2: SGHTA, FQGTGA.

This chain links TRBV4-3 with TRBJ2-1; TRBD2 agrees at 13 bases. Losses at the gene ends were 1 base for V and 7 bases for J; bases not matched to a gene: 4. This CDR3 has 16 amino acids. Germline V gene sequence: CDR1 LGHNA, CDR2 YSLEER. The CDR3 protein is CASSQGLAGGSNEQFF. The CDR3 DNA reads TGCGCCAGCAGCCAAGGACTAGCGGGAGGCTCGAATGAGCAGTTCTTC.

The V gene is TRBV15, the J gene TRBJ1-2; D may be TRBD1 (5 bases). V lost 0 bases, J lost 4 bases, and 15 bases lay in between. The CDR3 loop spans 16 amino acids. The V gene's germline CDR1 is LNHNV and CDR2 YYDKDF (reference sequence). The CDR3 sequence: CATSRDPIRGFYGYTF. The CDR3 bases are TGTGCCACCAGCAGAGATCCCATTCGGGGGTTCTATGGCTACACCTTC.

This clone was detected only once. This chain joins TRBV6-5 and TRBJ2-7; 8 bases fit TRBD1. This CDR3 is built from 15 residues. Trimming removed 6 bases from V and 0 bases from J; junction bases left unmatched: 7. CDR1 is MNHEY, CDR2 SVGAGI, per germline. The CDR3 region is CASSSGTGDSYEQYF. As DNA, the CDR3 is TGTGCCAGCAGCTCCGGGACAGGAGACTCCTACGAGCAGTACTTC.

V and J are TRBV5-1 and TRBJ2-5; perhaps TRBD1 as D (5 bases). The CDR3 is 15 amino acids. V lost 4 bases, J lost 2 bases, and 15 bases lay in between. Per germline, CDR1 SGHRS and CDR2 YFSETQ. The CDR3 nucleotides read TGCGCCAGCAGCAGGGGCCGGATGGGGCAAGAGACCCAGTACTTC. Translation gives CASSRGRMGQETQYF.

The V call is TRBV6-5, the J call TRBJ1-3; D is unresolved. Germline V gene data show CDR1 as MNHEY and CDR2 as SVGAGI. This CDR3 is built from 15 residues. V lost 5 bases, J lost 0 bases, and 11 bases lay in between. The DNA for the CDR3 is TGTGCCAGCAGTCCCCGGAGAGCCTCTGGAAACACCATATATTTT. It yields the protein CASSPRRASGNTIYF.

This clone was detected a few times. V and J are TRBV5-8 and TRBJ1-5; a possible D gene is TRBD1 (5 bases). CDR1 is SGHTS, CDR2 YDEGEE, per germline. There are 15 residues in the CDR3. V lost 0 bases, J lost 7 bases, and 14 bases lay in between. This CDR3 is CASSLGQGGEQPQHF. In DNA form, the CDR3 reads TGTGCCAGCAGCTTGGGGCAGGGCGGGGAACAGCCCCAGCATTTT.

The count of this clone is one. The V gene is TRBV9, the J gene TRBJ1-4; the match to TRBD1 covers 7 bases. Germline assignment: CDR1 SGDLS and CDR2 YYNGEE. The CDR3 is made up of 15 amino acids. Unmatched junction bases numbered 6, after V lost 3 bases and J lost 4 bases. The DNA of the CDR3 is TGTGCCAGCAGCGCCACGACAGGGTATAATGAAAAACTGTTTTTT. Translation gives CASSATTGYNEKLFF. Variable domain in full (rest from reference TRBV9 and TRBJ1-4): DSGVTQTPKHLITATGQRVTLRCSPRSGDLSVYWYQQSLDQGLQFLIQYYNGEERAKGNILERFSAQQFPDLHSELNLSSLELGDSALYFCASSATTGYNEKLFFGSGTQLSVL.

The genes are TRBV6-7 and TRBJ1-3, with a possible D match to TRBD1 (5 bases). TRBV6-7 is treated as an ORF (open reading frame) with a function not yet certain. This CDR3 region has 15 residues. V lost 2 bases and J 5 bases, leaving 13 bases between the germline ends. DNA of the CDR3: TGTGCCAGCAGTTACGGGGCAGGCTGGAGAAACACCATATATTTT. Translated: CASSYGAGWRNTIYF.

This clone was counted once. The chain links TRBV7-9 to TRBJ1-4, with TRBD1 matching 8 bases. The CDR3 runs 15 residues. J was trimmed by 7 bases and V by 3 bases; bases with no gene match: 7. Germline CDR1 reads SEHNR; CDR2 reads FQNEAQ (reference sequence). CDR3 nucleotide sequence: TGTGCCAGCAGCTTTACGGGACAGGCGGGTGAAAAACTGTTTTTT. It is translated as CASSFTGQAGEKLFF. Looking up the rest from reference TRBV7-9 and TRBJ1-4 gives the full variable domain: DTGVSQNPRHKITKRGQNVTFRCDPISEHNRLYWYRQTLGQGPEFLTYFQNEAQLEKSRLLSDRFSAERPKGSFSTLEIQRTEQGDSAMYLCASSFTGQAGEKLFFGSGTQLSVL.

To note about this clone: The sample has other DNA sequences that encode this CDR3 too. This rearrangement joins TRBV28 to TRBJ2-6; no clear D gene. CDR3 length: 13 amino acids. Germline V gene data show CDR1 as MDHEN and CDR2 as SYDVKM. Trimming removed 6 bases at V and 1 base at J, with 4 bases between. This CDR3 is CASSGSGANVLTF. The CDR3 DNA reads TGTGCCAGCAGCGGATCTGGGGCCAACGTCCTGACTTTC.

The chain carries TRBV19 and TRBJ1-1; 7 bases fit TRBD1. Germline V lookup: CDR1 LNHDA, CDR2 SQIVND (reference sequence). After removal of 4 bases from V and 10 bases from J, the junction contained 12 bases not matched to a gene. The CDR3 length is 14 residues. CDR3 sequence reads: CASSTPDRAIGAFF. The CDR3 nucleotides read TGTGCCAGTAGTACTCCAGACAGGGCTATAGGAGCTTTCTTT.

The genes are TRBV6-5 and TRBJ2-6, with D hard to call. The germline gives CDR1 MNHEY, CDR2 SVGAGI. Deletions cut 2 bases from V and 0 bases from J, with 8 bases between. CDR3 size: 16 residues. This CDR3 is CASSYTVLSGANVLTF. CDR3 nucleotides: TGTGCCAGCAGTTACACCGTCCTCTCTGGGGCCAACGTCCTGACTTTC.

The V gene is TRBV5-1, the J gene TRBJ2-7, with D possibly being TRBD1 (6 bases). Germline assignment: CDR1 SGHRS and CDR2 YFSETQ. V was clipped by 4 bases and J by 7 bases, with 18 bases between them. The length of the CDR3 is 14 residues. The CDR3 loop is CASSPTGPPREQYF. CDR3 DNA sequence: TGCGCCAGCAGCCCCACAGGGCCCCCAAGGGAGCAGTACTTC. The whole variable domain, remainder taken from reference TRBV5-1 and TRBJ2-7, is KAGVTQTPRYLIKTRGQQVTLSCSPISGHRSVSWYQQTPGQGLQFLFEYFSETQRNKGNFPGRFSGRQFSNSRSEMNVSTLELGDSALYLCASSPTGPPREQYFGPGTRLTVT.

This chain joins TRBV18 and TRBJ1-4; D unclear. Germline lookup yields CDR1 KGHSH and CDR2 LQKENI. V shed 4 bases and J shed 4 bases, with 7 bases lying between them. This CDR3 spans 13 amino acids. The CDR3 spells CASSLTYNEKLFF. CDR3 nucleotide sequence: TGTGCCAGCTCACTTACCTATAATGAAAAACTGTTTTTT.

The V call is TRBV5-1, the J call TRBJ2-2; 10 bases are shared with TRBD1. Trimming removed 4 bases from V and 5 bases from J; junction bases left unmatched: 8. The CDR3 loop spans 16 amino acids. Per the germline V gene, CDR1 is SGHRS and CDR2 is YFSETQ. CDR3 nucleotide sequence: TGCGCCAGCAGCGTACCTCCGGGACAGGGGACCGGGGAGCTGTTTTTT. Encoded protein: CASSVPPGQGTGELFF.

This chain links TRBV18 with TRBJ2-5; TRBD1 might be the D (5 bases). V was cut by 1 base and J by 5 bases, with 20 bases left in between. CDR1 KGHSH and CDR2 LQKENI come from the germline V gene. The CDR3 has 17 residues. CDR3 residues: CASSPLHPLGARETQYF. Here the CDR3 DNA reads TGTGCCAGCTCACCACTCCACCCCCTAGGGGCGCGGGAGACCCAGTACTTC.

The V call is TRBV5-6, the J call TRBJ2-7; 8 bases are shared with TRBD1. This CDR3 is 14 amino acids long. V dropped 0 bases and J dropped 2; count of bases not matched to a gene: 1. CDR1 and CDR2 (germline): SGHDT, YYEEEE. CDR3: CASSLGDRPYEQYF. In nucleotides, the CDR3 is TGTGCCAGCAGCTTGGGGGACAGGCCCTACGAGCAGTACTTC.

The chain uses TRBV29-1 and TRBJ1-3; a weak D match, TRBD1 (5 bases). The V end was cut by 4 bases, the J end by 1 base, with 17 bases between. CDR3 length equals 16 residues. The germline V gene has CDR1 SQVTM and CDR2 ANQGSEA. Here the CDR3 DNA reads TGCAGCGTTGTCTCTCCAGGGAGGATTTCTGGAAACACCATATATTTT. Its protein product is CSVVSPGRISGNTIYF.

Concerning this clone: A much larger clone lies a single base off, so this may be a read error. The sample contains more than one DNA sequence encoding this CDR3. This sequence joins TRBV7-9 and TRBJ1-1; D unclear. The V end lost 2 bases, the J end lost 0 bases, and 4 bases lay between the germline ends. CDR3 length: 13 residues. The germline CDR1 and CDR2 sequences are SEHNR and FQNEAQ (reference sequence). The CDR3 region has the DNA TGTGCCAGCAGCTTAAGGATGAACACTGAAGCTTTCTTT. This encodes CASSLRMNTEAFF.